The present T cell receptor beta chain was sequenced within a study of monozygotic twins with inflammatory bowel disease. The study, taken as a whole, reports: IBD patients, compared with healthy twins, shared fewer clonotypes with others (especially with disease activity).

CDR3 length: 16 residues. Germline loops: CDR1 SGHRS, CDR2 YFSETQ. TCRdb reprocessed the 5' RACE reads and stores each CDR3 protein as one record, lacking DNA. This sample contains more than 75,000 distinct CDR3 sequences. Details on this clonotype: Its antigen is currently unknown.

This sequence originates from a human donor with ulcerative colitis or Crohn's disease, or a healthy co-twin of an affected twin (not recorded which). The rearrangement joins TRBV5-1 to TRBJ2-3; TCRdb's assignment of TRBD2 cannot be checked, as there is no DNA. The source material was blood. CDR3 protein: CASSPPASGGVDTQYF.